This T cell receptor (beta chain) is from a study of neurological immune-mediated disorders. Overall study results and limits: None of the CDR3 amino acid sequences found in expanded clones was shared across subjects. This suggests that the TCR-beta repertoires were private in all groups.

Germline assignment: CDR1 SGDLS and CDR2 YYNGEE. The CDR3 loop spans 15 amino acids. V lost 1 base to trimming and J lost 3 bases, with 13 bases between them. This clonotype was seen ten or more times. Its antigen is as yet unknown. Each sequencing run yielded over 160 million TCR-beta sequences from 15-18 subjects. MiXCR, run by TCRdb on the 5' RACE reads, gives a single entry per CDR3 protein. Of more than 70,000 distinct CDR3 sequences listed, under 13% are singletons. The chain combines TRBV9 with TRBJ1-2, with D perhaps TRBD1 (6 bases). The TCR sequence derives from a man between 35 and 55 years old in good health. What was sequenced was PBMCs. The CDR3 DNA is TGTGCCAGCAGCGTATACCCGGACAGATACTATGGCTACACCTTC. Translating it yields CASSVYPDRYYGYTF.